Presented here are 13 T cell receptor beta chains from one specimen sequenced in a study of beta chain features in type 1 diabetes. Notes on the study in general: A moderate, significant TCRB CDR3 shortening appeared in type 1 diabetes across four CD4+ subsets.

No antigen has been identified for these receptors. TCRB transcripts that were expressed got sequenced, as all of the isolated RNA had been reverse transcribed. The data were produced by immunoSEQ multiplex PCR, yet TCRdb's version contains in-frame clones alone and is incomplete. The table has roughly 160,000 clones, roughly 8% seen once. The sequencing sample was made of central memory CD4+ T cells from blood. These receptor sequences come from a woman aged 40-49 years with type 1 diabetes.

The chain has TRBV19 and TRBJ1-2; D perhaps matches TRBD1 (6 bases). Germline V gene lookup returns CDR1 LNHDA and CDR2 SQIVND (reference sequence). Trimming cost V 5 bases and J 7 bases, with 17 bases left between them. The CDR3 totals 14 residues. CDR3 in amino acids: CASSVGQTRFGYTF. The CDR3 nucleotides read TGTGCCAGTAGTGTTGGACAGACGCGGTTTGGCTACACCTTC. The full variable domain, its missing parts supplied by reference TRBV19 and TRBJ1-2, is DGGITQSPKYLFRKEGQNVTLSCEQNLNHDAMYWYRQDPGQGLRLIYYSQIVNDFQKGDIAEGYSVSREKKESFPLTVTSAQKNPTAFYLCASSVGQTRFGYTFGSGTRLTVV.

This clone was seen a handful of times. The chain combines TRBV28 with TRBJ2-1; TRBD1 aligns across 9 bases. The CDR3 sequence is 15 residues long. V lost 4 bases, J lost 7 bases, and 8 bases stayed unmatched. The germline V gene encodes CDR1 MDHEN and CDR2 SYDVKM. The DNA for the CDR3 is TGTGCCAGCAGTTCCGGGACAGGGAGCAATAATGAGCAGTTCTTC. Protein sequence: CASSSGTGSNNEQFF.

This clone was observed a handful of times. V usage is TRBV5-5 and J usage is TRBJ2-1; D possibly corresponds to TRBD1 (6 bases). V was trimmed by 0 bases and J by 0 bases, leaving 10 bases between them. Germline loops: CDR1 SGHKS, CDR2 YYEKEE (reference sequence). The CDR3 consists of 16 residues. This chain's CDR3 is CASSLAGESSYNEQFF. CDR3 nucleotide sequence: TGTGCCAGCAGCTTGGCAGGGGAGAGCTCCTACAATGAGCAGTTCTTC.

This chain connects TRBV7-8 to TRBJ1-5, with a possible D match to TRBD1 (5 bases). V dropped 5 bases and J dropped 1 base, with 15 bases sitting between them. Germline V lookup: CDR1 SGHVS, CDR2 FQNEAQ. CDR3 length: 16 amino acids. CDR3 amino acids: CASSPYTGGSNQPQHF. For the CDR3, the DNA is TGTGCCAGCAGCCCCTACACCGGGGGGAGCAATCAGCCCCAGCATTTT.

The rearrangement joins TRBV11-2 to TRBJ1-1; no clear D gene. The ends were cut back, 8 bases at V and 1 base at J, with 8 bases in the middle. Germline CDR1 reads SGHAT; CDR2 reads FQNNGV. The CDR3 covers 12 residues. CDR3 loop: CASLRGNTEAFF. DNA for the CDR3: TGTGCCAGCCTGCGGGGGAACACTGAAGCTTTCTTT.

V usage is TRBV5-4 and J usage is TRBJ2-1; D uncertain. CDR3 length: 14 residues. Germline lookup yields CDR1 SGHNT and CDR2 YYREEE (reference sequence). The germline V and J ends were trimmed by 2 bases and 2 bases, with 8 bases remaining between them. Here the CDR3 DNA reads TGTGCCAGCAGCTTCCCTGGGCCCTACAATGAGCAGTTCTTC. Amino acids: CASSFPGPYNEQFF.

At least ten counts were recorded for this clone. The rearrangement uses TRBV30 and TRBJ1-1; D perhaps matches TRBD1 (6 bases). In germline, CDR1 is GTSNPN, CDR2 SVGIG (reference sequence). This CDR3 comprises 13 residues. Trimming took off 8 bases at V and 4 bases at J, with 17 bases between the two ends. The CDR3 loop is CARWDTLGTEAFF. As DNA, the CDR3 is TGTGCCCGTTGGGACACGCTGGGCACTGAAGCTTTCTTT.

This rearrangement joins TRBV4-2 to TRBJ2-3, with a weak D call TRBD2 (6 bases). The germline CDR1 and CDR2 sequences are LGHNA and YNFKEQ. The V and J ends lost 4 bases and 7 bases respectively, with 15 bases between them. The CDR3 loop spans 14 amino acids. The chain's CDR3 is CASSPRRDPNTQYF. DNA for the CDR3: TGTGCCAGCAGCCCTCGGAGGGACCCGAATACGCAGTATTTT.

J is TRBJ2-2 and V is TRBV18; 8 bases map to TRBD1. The length of the CDR3 is 16 residues. Per germline, CDR1 KGHSH and CDR2 LQKENI. V gave up 1 base and J gave up 6 bases; unmatched junction bases: 7. In nucleotides, the CDR3 is TGTGCCAGCTCACCACTATCTTCACAGGGGGCCGGGGAGCTGTTTTTT. Amino acids: CASSPLSSQGAGELFF.

This clone was seen a handful of times. The chain employs TRBV18 and TRBJ1-1; D is possibly TRBD1 (5 bases). V lost 3 bases and J lost 2, with 13 bases in between. Germline assignment: CDR1 KGHSH and CDR2 LQKENI. The length of the CDR3 is 15 residues. CDR3 region: CASSPRQLLNTEAFF. CDR3 DNA sequence: TGTGCCAGCTCACCTCGACAGTTACTCAACACTGAAGCTTTCTTT.

This clone was seen a few times. The chain is built from TRBV7-2 and TRBJ2-1, with D uncertain. Germline-derived CDR1 and CDR2 are SGHTA and FQGNSA. The CDR3 runs to 14 residues. Between the trimmed V and J ends, which lost 6 bases and 8 bases, there was a span of 17 bases. The CDR3, as DNA: TGTGCCAGCAGACCCCGCAACATTCGGGATGAGCAGTTCTTC. Amino acid sequence: CASRPRNIRDEQFF.

This clone came up a few times. This chain connects TRBV5-4 to TRBJ1-5, with D tentatively TRBD1 (5 bases). Germline V lookup: CDR1 SGHNT, CDR2 YYREEE (reference sequence). This CDR3 region has 14 residues. Trimming shortened V by 4 bases and J by 5 bases, and 13 bases separated the two germline ends. As DNA, the CDR3 is TGTGCCAGCAGCGTCCAGGGTGTGTATCAGCCCCAGCATTTT. It is translated as CASSVQGVYQPQHF.

The V gene is TRBV5-5, the J gene TRBJ2-4, with unresolved D. This CDR3 has 14 residues. Trimming shortened V by 0 bases and J by 5 bases, and 9 bases separated the two germline ends. The V gene's germline CDR1 is SGHKS and CDR2 YYEKEE (reference sequence). Here the CDR3 DNA reads TGTGCCAGCAGCTTGGGCAGTTACCAAAACATTCAGTACTTC. Protein sequence: CASSLGSYQNIQYF.